The entry below describes one T cell receptor beta chain. Its antigen is unknown. This entry comes from a study of cytomegalovirus exposure and HLA in healthy donors. Study-wide results and limits: TRBV6-2, TRBV6-3 and some other V segments were excluded as indistinguishable. Both high specificity and high sensitivity reportedly marked the classifier's diagnosis of cytomegalovirus status.

Primers for the PCR totalled 60 Vbeta and 13 Jbeta. Only in-frame clones appear in the TCRdb table, and some are missing; sequencing was by immunoSEQ multiplex PCR. The sample lists over 100,000 clones, roughly 80% seen once, with about a fifth in the top ten. Germline assignment: CDR1 SGHVS and CDR2 FNYEAQ. The V and J ends lost 4 bases and 2 bases respectively, with 18 bases between them. The CDR3 is 17 residues long. The V gene is TRBV7-6, the J gene TRBJ1-5, with D hard to call. Sequencing input: PBMCs. This clonotype was sampled from a man aged 25-40 years in good health and CMV-seropositive. The CDR3 sequence is CASSSQPTIGGNQPQHF. The CDR3, as DNA: TGTGCCAGCAGCTCCCAACCGACAATCGGGGGCAATCAGCCCCAGCATTTT.